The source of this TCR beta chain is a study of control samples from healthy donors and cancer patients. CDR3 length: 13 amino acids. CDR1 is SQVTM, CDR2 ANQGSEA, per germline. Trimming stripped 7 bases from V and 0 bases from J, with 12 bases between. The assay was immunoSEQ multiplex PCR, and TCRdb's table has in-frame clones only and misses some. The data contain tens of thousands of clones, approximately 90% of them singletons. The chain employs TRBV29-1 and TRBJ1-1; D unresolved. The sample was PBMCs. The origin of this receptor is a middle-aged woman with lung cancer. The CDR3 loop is CSAHLGMNTEAFF. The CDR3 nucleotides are TGCAGCGCCCATCTGGGGATGAACACTGAAGCTTTCTTT. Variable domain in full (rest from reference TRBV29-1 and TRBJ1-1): SAVISQKPSRDICQRGTSLTIQCQVDSQVTMMFWYRQQPGQSLTLIATANQGSEATYESGFVIDKFPISRPNLTFSTLTVSNMSPEDSSIYLCSAHLGMNTEAFFGQGTRLTVV.